This TCR beta chain emerged from a study of vaccination effects on CD4 cells after COVID-19 (dated by TCRdb to between 2021 and 2024). For the study in its entirety: Two doses of either the BNT162b2 or the mRNA-1273 mRNA SARS-CoV-2 vaccine were administered to participants. Cultures from other donors in the study were sequenced using the Oncomine TCR Beta short-read assay on an Illumina iSeq 100. Pre-vaccine samples were drawn from a couple of convalescent patients 16 days and one week before the first dose, at 142 and 148 days after COVID-19 diagnosis. SARS-CoV-2 spike-specific CD4+ TCR repertoires were compared before and after mRNA vaccination in COVID-19 convalescent patients and in infection-naive vaccine recipients. A total of around eleven COVID-19 convalescent patients and a handful of SARS-CoV-2-naive healthy vaccine recipients were included in the full study.

In the ViraFEST assay, PBMC were stimulated with viral peptide pools, and antigen-specific CD4+ T cell clonotypes were then identified by expansion using TCR sequencing. After more than 9 days of culture, CD4+ T cells were isolated with the EasySep CD4+ T cell isolation kit. Convalescent patients had PCR-confirmed SARS-CoV-2 infection between March and December 2020, before Alpha, Beta and Delta variants emerged in the United States. Some 2 million PBMC per well were cultured with around 9.8 ug/ml peptides in IMDM containing about 5% human AB serum, around 9.7 IU/ml IL-2 and gentamicin. Half of the culture medium was replaced with fresh IL-2-containing medium on days 3 and 7. Unless noted otherwise, every peptide stimulation condition was grown in triplicate wells. PBMC were separated from whole blood using Ficoll-Paque Plus gradient centrifugation and were then either cryopreserved at -140C or used fresh. The QIAamp micro DNA kit was used to extract genomic DNA from the cultured CD4+ T cells.

The library was generated by the immunoSEQ multiplex PCR assay. DNA from the CD4+ T cells that had been cultured and isolated underwent TCR beta CDR3 sequencing. For the original study's pipeline: Non-productive TCR sequences were discarded, and reads were trimmed to the CDR3 region, with only CDR3s of 7 or more amino acids retained. The MANAFEST web app was used to pick out antigen-specific clonotypes by comparing their expansion in peptide wells with that in reference cultures. Positive clones required FDR<0.05 expansion versus reference and all other wells, odds ratio above 5, and frequency above 0.1% in two replicate wells. Cross-reactive clonotypes were defined as significantly expanded in SARS-CoV-2 spike wells and in at least one common cold coronavirus spike condition. CDR3 similarity was assessed by Levenshtein distance using the stringdist R package, and unrooted trees were constructed with ape in R 3.6.1. TCRdb holds this immuneACCESS table with in-frame rearrangements only. Some clones are missing; in checked studies, unresolved V genes explain under half, and the rest has no known cause. The V and J calls and clone size are taken from that table; D and trimming were inferred from the DNA. Within this sample are 35,000 to 55,000 clones, with around 80% of them counted one time only. Clones ranked in the top ten supply 29% of the sample.

From a lookup of the germline V gene, CDR1 and CDR2 are SQVTM and ANQGSEA. From its cysteine to its phenylalanine, the CDR3 spans 14 amino acids. The retained sequence is limited to the CDR3, 42 bases, with the frame set at the first base. V is clipped by 8 bases and J by 2 bases, and the sequence between their germline boundaries is 16 bases long. Overall study results and their limits: The study was limited by a small number of convalescent patients, and early post-infection timepoints were lacking. Clones induced by infection and clones induced by vaccination both contracted markedly at late timepoints after vaccination, which fits with T cell responses waning over time. For convalescent patients, new clones induced by the vaccine made up most of the post-vaccine spike-reactive repertoire, and these new clones were largely distinct from the clones induced by infection.

For this clone: Its cognate antigen has yet to be identified. There are no base qualities to consult, and no much larger clone falls within one base.

The rearrangement joined TRBV29-1 to TRBJ1-5, and perhaps TRBD1 as D gene, on 5 matching bases. This receptor was taken from a human donor who had a prior SARS-CoV-2 infection. Sequenced material: CD4+ T cells from PBMCs cultured with a peptide pool, taken before COVID-19 vaccination. For the CDR3, the sequence is CSPNRRAGNQPQHF. The nucleotide sequence is given as TGCAGCCCAAACCGCAGGGCTGGCAATCAGCCCCAGCATTTT.